This TCR beta chain appears in the sequencing data of a study of blood T cells in healthy people across ages. Study-wide findings and caveats: The lack of PBMC sorting stopped any conclusive naive versus antigen-experienced comparison. As naive T cell percentage varied, TCR beta diversity correlated strongly with it.

Germline CDR1 KGHSH, CDR2 LQKENI. The CDR3 contains 15 residues. With V trimmed by 6 bases and J by 8 bases, 9 bases remained unmatched. Peripheral blood samples of 9 to 10 milliliters were drawn from each donor. A sample-barcoded 5' primer and a J-beta primer mix were used in a second PCR of roughly 6 to 11 cycles. TCRdb recomputed calls from the 5' RACE reads with MiXCR, one row per CDR3 protein. The sample carries 580,000 or so distinct CDR3 sequences, around 50% recorded once. In regard to this clonotype: The antigen is not known.

This chain connects TRBV18 to TRBJ2-1; 11 bases are a match to TRBD1. This clonotype was obtained from a man older than 75 in good health. The specimen sequenced was blood. This chain's CDR3 is CASSPRDRGEDEQFF. The CDR3 DNA is TGTGCCAGCTCCCCCCGGGACAGGGGGGAGGATGAGCAGTTCTTC.